A single sample is the source of the 20 T cell receptor beta chains below, sequenced in a study of T cells in Graves' hyperthyroidism and ophthalmopathy. Researchers amplified the TCR beta CDR3 regions from RNA transcripts. TCR CDR3 regions were first amplified by RT-PCR with HTBI primers. TCRdb re-called the multiplex PCR reads with MiXCR, one entry per CDR3 protein. The table shows over 150,000 distinct CDR3 sequences, with about 15% occurring only once. The sample taken for sequencing was blood. The receptor set was obtained from a woman between 50 and 59 years old with Graves' hyperthyroidism.

This clonotype was observed many times. The V call is TRBV7-8, the J call TRBJ1-1; tentatively, D is TRBD1 (5 bases). Germline CDR1 reads SGHVS; CDR2 reads FQNEAQ. The V end lost 2 bases, the J end lost 2 bases, and 6 bases lay between the germline ends. This CDR3 region has 13 residues. For the CDR3, the DNA is TGTGCCAGCAGCTTAAGGGACAACACTGAAGCTTTCTTT. Translated: CASSLRDNTEAFF.

V usage is TRBV12-5 and J usage is TRBJ2-7, with 7 bases identical to TRBD2. CDR3 length equals 13 residues. Trimming cost V 2 bases and J 10 bases; bases outside gene matches: 8. Per the germline V gene, CDR1 is LGHNT and CDR2 is FRNRAP. CDR3 sequence reads: CASGLSAGVDQYF. CDR3 bases: TGTGCTAGTGGTTTGTCTGCGGGAGTCGATCAGTACTTC.

This clonotype was seen more than once but under ten times. Here the CDR3 reads CSARGLAEEERRGEQFF. The CDR3 nucleotides are TGCAGTGCGCGGGGACTAGCGGAGGAGGAGAGGAGGGGTGAGCAGTTCTTC. The V gene is TRBV20-1, the J gene TRBJ2-1; 11 nucleotides align to TRBD2. CDR1 is DFQATT, CDR2 SNEGSKA, per germline (reference sequence). Trimming cost V 6 bases and J 9 bases; bases outside gene matches: 19. CDR3 size: 17 residues.

This clonotype has only a few counts. V gene TRBV5-5 combines with J gene TRBJ1-6; weak D call: TRBD1 (5 bases). Trimming cost V 1 base and J 6 bases, with 8 bases left between them. Germline lookup yields CDR1 SGHKS and CDR2 YYEKEE (reference sequence). CDR3 length equals 14 residues. The CDR3 DNA reads as TGTGCCAGCAGCTTGAATAGGGGTAATTCACCCCTCCACTTT. The encoded protein is CASSLNRGNSPLHF.

The sample holds many counts of this clonotype. The chain employs TRBV19 and TRBJ1-5; unclear D gene. Germline CDR1 and CDR2: LNHDA and SQIVND (reference sequence). The CDR3 covers 14 residues. Trimming left V 0 bases short and J 5 bases short, with 8 bases between. The CDR3 sequence: CASSIDGTYQPQHF. CDR3 DNA sequence: TGTGCCAGTAGTATAGACGGTACCTATCAGCCCCAGCATTTT.

In its sample, this clonotype was seen many times. This chain uses TRBV5-1 with TRBJ2-1; TRBD1 might be the D (6 bases). Germline lookup yields CDR1 SGHRS and CDR2 YFSETQ. V lost 3 bases and J 0 bases, leaving 13 bases between the germline ends. The CDR3 is 16 residues long. The CDR3 DNA reads as TGCGCCAGCAGCTGGGGGCCAGGAGGCTCCTACAATGAGCAGTTCTTC. Encoded protein: CASSWGPGGSYNEQFF.

The table lists this clonotype with a few counts. The chain links TRBV15 to TRBJ1-1; TRBD1 might be the D (5 bases). Germline V CDR1 and CDR2: LNHNV, YYDKDF (reference sequence). This CDR3 comprises 15 residues. Deletions cut 0 bases from V and 2 bases from J, with 10 bases between. In nucleotides, the CDR3 is TGTGCCACCAGCAGAGAATTTGGGGCCAACACTGAAGCTTTCTTT. It yields the protein CATSREFGANTEAFF.

This sequence joins TRBV12-3 or TRBV12-4 and TRBJ2-7; 7 bases fit TRBD2. The junction had 11 bases not matched to a gene; V was cut back by 3 bases and J by 6 bases. The CDR3 is 15 amino acids. The CDR3 nucleotides read TGTGCCAGCAGTTTCTGGATTGAGGGACTACCCGAGCAGTACTTC. Residues: CASSFWIEGLPEQYF.

Many counts were recorded for this clonotype. The chain has TRBV6-6 and TRBJ1-2, with D unresolved. The CDR3 spans 14 residues. Germline V lookup: CDR1 MNHNY, CDR2 SVGAGI (reference sequence). V was cut by 0 bases and J by 4 bases, with 9 bases left in between. This chain's CDR3 is CASSYSDPRYGYTF. CDR3 DNA: TGTGCCAGCAGTTACTCGGACCCGCGCTATGGCTACACCTTC.

This clonotype was found many times. This chain connects TRBV15 to TRBJ2-7; no clear D gene. The germline V and J ends were trimmed by 1 base and 2 bases, with 6 bases remaining between them. CDR1 is LNHNV and CDR2 is YYDKDF in the germline V gene (reference sequence). The CDR3 has 13 residues. The CDR3 here is CATSRVDAYEQYF. CDR3 bases: TGTGCCACCAGCAGAGTCGATGCCTACGAGCAGTACTTC.

This clonotype was detected only a few times. The rearrangement links TRBV11-3 to TRBJ2-2; no clear D. V was clipped by 0 bases and J by 4 bases, with 6 bases between them. Germline V gives CDR1 SGHNT, CDR2 YENEEA. The CDR3 has 14 residues. Here the CDR3 DNA reads TGTGCCAGCAGCTTAGATCGTAGCACCGGGGAGCTGTTTTTT. Residues: CASSLDRSTGELFF.

The V gene is TRBV20-1, the J gene TRBJ1-5; D gene unclear. Germline values: CDR1 DFQATT, CDR2 SNEGSKA (reference sequence). Trimming left V 4 bases short and J 3 bases short, with 16 bases between. This CDR3 region has 15 residues. The DNA for the CDR3 is TGCAGTGCTACCCGGGAGGGCGTTGCCAATCAGCCCCAGCATTTT. This sequence encodes CSATREGVANQPQHF.

In its sample, this clonotype was seen a few times. The CDR3 is CASRGRDNYGYTF. The CDR3 nucleotides read TGCGCCAGCAGGGGCAGGGATAACTATGGCTACACCTTC. The rearrangement joins TRBV5-1 to TRBJ1-2, with D possibly being TRBD1 (5 bases). V was cut by 5 bases and J by 1 base, with 9 bases left in between. Germline CDR1 reads SGHRS; CDR2 reads YFSETQ. The CDR3 is made up of 13 amino acids.

The chain joins TRBV11-2 to TRBJ1-3; D is unresolved. There are 13 residues in the CDR3. V was shortened by 0 bases and J by 9 bases, with 9 bases between the two germline ends. Per the germline V gene, CDR1 is SGHAT and CDR2 is FQNNGV. The CDR3 DNA reads as TGTGCCAGCAGCTTAGATCTGGCGACCACCATATATTTT. Protein sequence: CASSLDLATTIYF.

This clonotype was counted many times. In nucleotides, the CDR3 is TGTGCCAGCAGTGAAGGCAGTCAGCCCCAGCATTTT. It translates to CASSEGSQPQHF. The chain employs TRBV6-1 and TRBJ1-5; D uncertain. Trimming took off 1 base at V and 6 bases at J, with 4 bases between the two ends. CDR1 MNHNS and CDR2 SASEGT come from the germline V gene. This CDR3 has 12 amino acids.

This clonotype occurred a few times. The CDR3 bases are TGTGCCAGCAGCCTGGGCCGGGGGACTAATGAAAAACTGTTTTTT. Amino acid sequence: CASSLGRGTNEKLFF. The V and J genes are TRBV12-3 or TRBV12-4 and TRBJ1-4; weak D call: TRBD1 (5 bases). Trimming left V 6 bases short and J 2 bases short, with 13 bases between. This CDR3 has 15 residues.

The sample holds many counts of this clonotype. The V call is TRBV7-3, the J call TRBJ2-1; 8 bases fit TRBD2. The CDR3 contains 15 residues. Germline V gene sequence: CDR1 SGHTA, CDR2 FQGTGA. With 3 bases clipped from V and 6 bases from J, the junction kept 7 bases outside the gene matches. The DNA of the CDR3 is TGTGCCAGCAGCTTGTCTCTCGGGACTAGCAATGAGCAGTTCTTC. It encodes CASSLSLGTSNEQFF.

This clonotype has a count of ten or more. The chain carries TRBV27 and TRBJ2-3; TRBD2 agrees at 11 bases. Per germline, CDR1 MNHEY and CDR2 SMNVEV (reference sequence). V dropped 6 bases and J dropped 2; count of bases not matched to a gene: 1. This CDR3 is 14 amino acids long. The CDR3 sequence: CASRLAGDTDTQYF. The CDR3 nucleotides are TGTGCCAGCAGACTAGCGGGAGACACAGATACGCAGTATTTT.

This clonotype was recorded at least ten times. The rearrangement links TRBV20-1 to TRBJ2-3; 11 bases fit TRBD2. This CDR3 is built from 15 residues. The V and J ends lost 5 bases and 8 bases, in that order; junction bases with no gene match: 12. Germline CDR1 is DFQATT and CDR2 is SNEGSKA (reference sequence). In DNA form, the CDR3 reads TGCAGTGCTGAGGACTTAGCGGGAGGGCCAGGTACGCAGTATTTT. Its translation: CSAEDLAGGPGTQYF.

Only one count was recorded for this clonotype. V gene TRBV3-1 combines with J gene TRBJ2-1, with 7 bases that match TRBD2. The CDR3 spans 14 residues. CDR1 and CDR2 (germline): LGHDT, YNNKEL (reference sequence). The V segment lost 2 bases and the J segment 7 bases; nucleotides outside the gene matches: 5. CDR3: CASSQPGGGNEQFF. The CDR3 nucleotides are TGTGCCAGCAGCCAACCGGGGGGAGGTAATGAGCAGTTCTTC.